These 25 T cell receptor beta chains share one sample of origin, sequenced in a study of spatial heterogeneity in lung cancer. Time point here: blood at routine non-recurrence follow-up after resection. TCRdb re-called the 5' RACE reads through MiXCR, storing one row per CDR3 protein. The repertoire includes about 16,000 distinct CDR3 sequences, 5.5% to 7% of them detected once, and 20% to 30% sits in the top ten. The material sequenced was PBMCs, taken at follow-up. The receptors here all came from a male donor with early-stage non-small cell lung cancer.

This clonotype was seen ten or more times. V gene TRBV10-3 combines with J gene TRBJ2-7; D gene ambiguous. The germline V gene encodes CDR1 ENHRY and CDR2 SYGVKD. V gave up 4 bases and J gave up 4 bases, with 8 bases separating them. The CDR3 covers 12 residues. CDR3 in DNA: TGTGCCATCAGTGTGGCAGGTTACGAGCAGTACTTC. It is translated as CAISVAGYEQYF.

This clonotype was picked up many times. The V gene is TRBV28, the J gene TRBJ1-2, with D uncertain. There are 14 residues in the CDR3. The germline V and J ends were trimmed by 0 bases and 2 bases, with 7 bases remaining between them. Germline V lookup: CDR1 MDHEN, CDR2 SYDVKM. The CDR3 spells CASSLWGRNYGYTF. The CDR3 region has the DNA TGTGCCAGCAGTTTATGGGGCCGGAACTATGGCTACACCTTC.

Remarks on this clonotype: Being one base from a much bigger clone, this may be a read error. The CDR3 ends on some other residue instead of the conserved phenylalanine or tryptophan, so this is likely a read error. This CDR3 is CSAPRLGSQYL. For the CDR3, the DNA is TGCAGTGCGCCGCGACTAGGTAGTCAGTACCTC. V usage is TRBV20-1 and J usage is TRBJ2-7; TRBD2 is a possible D gene (6 bases). V lost 6 bases and J 10 bases, leaving 16 bases between the germline ends. The CDR3 covers 11 residues. Germline CDR1 is DFQATT and CDR2 is SNEGSKA (reference sequence).

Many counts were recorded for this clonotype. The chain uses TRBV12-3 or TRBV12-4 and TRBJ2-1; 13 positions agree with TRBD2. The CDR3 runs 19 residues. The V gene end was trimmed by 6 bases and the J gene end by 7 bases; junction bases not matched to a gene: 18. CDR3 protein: CASSQAPGLAGTVRNEQFF. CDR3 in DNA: TGTGCCAGCAGCCAAGCTCCGGGACTAGCGGGGACGGTCCGGAATGAGCAGTTCTTC.

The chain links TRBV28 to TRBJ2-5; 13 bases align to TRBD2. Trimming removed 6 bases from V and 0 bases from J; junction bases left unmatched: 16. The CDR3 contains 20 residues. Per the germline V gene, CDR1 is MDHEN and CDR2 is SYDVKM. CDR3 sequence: CASSSEAYGTSGANQETQYF. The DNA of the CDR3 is TGTGCCAGCAGCTCTGAGGCCTACGGGACTAGCGGGGCAAACCAAGAGACCCAGTACTTC.

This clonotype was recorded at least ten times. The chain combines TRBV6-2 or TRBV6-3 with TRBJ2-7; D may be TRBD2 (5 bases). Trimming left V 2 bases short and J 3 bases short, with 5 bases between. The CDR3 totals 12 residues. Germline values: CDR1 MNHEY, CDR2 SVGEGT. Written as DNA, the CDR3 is TGTGCCAGCAGTTACCGGGACTACGAGCAGTACTTC. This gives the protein CASSYRDYEQYF.

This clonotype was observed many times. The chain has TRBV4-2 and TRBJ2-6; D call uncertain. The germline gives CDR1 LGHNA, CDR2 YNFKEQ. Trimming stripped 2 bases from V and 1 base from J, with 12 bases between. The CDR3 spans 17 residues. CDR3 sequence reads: CASSQLQLGSGANVLTF. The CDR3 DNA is TGTGCCAGCAGCCAATTACAGCTTGGTTCTGGGGCCAACGTCCTGACTTTC.

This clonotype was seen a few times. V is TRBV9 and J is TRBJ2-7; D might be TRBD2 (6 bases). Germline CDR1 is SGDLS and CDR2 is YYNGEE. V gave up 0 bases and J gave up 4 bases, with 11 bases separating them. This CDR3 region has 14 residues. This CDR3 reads CASSVAGEVYEQYF. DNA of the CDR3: TGTGCCAGCAGCGTAGCGGGAGAGGTGTACGAGCAGTACTTC.

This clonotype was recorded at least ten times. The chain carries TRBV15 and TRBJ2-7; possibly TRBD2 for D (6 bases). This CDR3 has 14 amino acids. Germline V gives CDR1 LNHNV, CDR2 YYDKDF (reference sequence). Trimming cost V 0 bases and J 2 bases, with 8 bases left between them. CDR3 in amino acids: CATSRDAGPYEQYF. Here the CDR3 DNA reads TGTGCCACCAGCAGAGATGCGGGACCCTACGAGCAGTACTTC. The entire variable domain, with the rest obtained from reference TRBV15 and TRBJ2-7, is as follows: DAMVIQNPRYQVTQFGKPVTLSCSQTLNHNVMYWYQQKSSQAPKLLFHYYDKDFNNEADTPDNFQSRRPNTSFCFLDIRSPGLGDTAMYLCATSRDAGPYEQYFGPGTRLTVT.

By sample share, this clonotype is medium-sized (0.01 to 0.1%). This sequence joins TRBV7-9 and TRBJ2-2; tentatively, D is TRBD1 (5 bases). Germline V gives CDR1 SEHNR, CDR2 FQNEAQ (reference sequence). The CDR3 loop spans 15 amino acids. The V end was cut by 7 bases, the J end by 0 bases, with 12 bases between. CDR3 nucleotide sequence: TGTGCCAGCACCCTCGACAGTGCGAACACCGGGGAGCTGTTTTTT. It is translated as CASTLDSANTGELFF.

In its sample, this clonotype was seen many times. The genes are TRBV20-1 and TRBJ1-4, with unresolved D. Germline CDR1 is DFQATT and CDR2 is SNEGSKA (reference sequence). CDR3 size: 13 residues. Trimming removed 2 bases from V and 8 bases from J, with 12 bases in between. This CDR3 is CSARITTGEKLFF. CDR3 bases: TGCAGTGCTAGAATAACTACTGGGGAAAAACTGTTTTTT.

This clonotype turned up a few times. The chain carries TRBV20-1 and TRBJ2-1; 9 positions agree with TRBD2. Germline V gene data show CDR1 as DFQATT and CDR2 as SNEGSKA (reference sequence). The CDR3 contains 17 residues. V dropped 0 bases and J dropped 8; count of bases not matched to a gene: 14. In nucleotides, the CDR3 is TGCAGTGCTAGAGATCCCTCGGCGGGAGGGTTCCTCCATGAGCAGTTCTTC. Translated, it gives CSARDPSAGGFLHEQFF.

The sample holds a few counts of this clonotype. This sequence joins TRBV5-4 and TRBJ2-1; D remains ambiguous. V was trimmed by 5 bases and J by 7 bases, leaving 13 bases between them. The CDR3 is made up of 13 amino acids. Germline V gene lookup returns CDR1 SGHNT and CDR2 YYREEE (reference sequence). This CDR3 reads CASRIDLPNEQFF. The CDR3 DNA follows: TGTGCCAGCAGGATAGACTTGCCGAATGAGCAGTTCTTC.

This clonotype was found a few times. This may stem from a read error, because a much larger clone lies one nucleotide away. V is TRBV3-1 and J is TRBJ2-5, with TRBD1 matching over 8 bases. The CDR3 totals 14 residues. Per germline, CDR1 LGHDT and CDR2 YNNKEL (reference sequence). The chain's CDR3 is CANSHDRGVETQYF. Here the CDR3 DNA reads TGTGCCAACAGCCACGACAGGGGAGTCGAGACCCAGTACTTC.

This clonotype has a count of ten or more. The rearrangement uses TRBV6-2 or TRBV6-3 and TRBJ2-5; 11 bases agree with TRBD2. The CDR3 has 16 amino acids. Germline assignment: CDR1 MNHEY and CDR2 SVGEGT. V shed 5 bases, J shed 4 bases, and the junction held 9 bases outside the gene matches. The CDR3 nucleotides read TGTGCCAGCAGTCCTCCTAGCGGGAGGAGTTCAGAGACCCAGTACTTC. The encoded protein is CASSPPSGRSSETQYF.

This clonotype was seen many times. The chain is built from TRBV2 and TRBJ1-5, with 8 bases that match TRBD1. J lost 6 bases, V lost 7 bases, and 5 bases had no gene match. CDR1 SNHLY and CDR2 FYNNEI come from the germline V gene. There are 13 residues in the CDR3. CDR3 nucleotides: TGTGCCAGCACCCTACAGGGGGGTCAGCCCCAGCATTTT. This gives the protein CASTLQGGQPQHF.

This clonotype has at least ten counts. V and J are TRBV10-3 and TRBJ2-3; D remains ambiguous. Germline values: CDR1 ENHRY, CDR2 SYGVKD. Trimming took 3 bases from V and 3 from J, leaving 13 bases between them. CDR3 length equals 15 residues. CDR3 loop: CAISDTKGWTDTQYF. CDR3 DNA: TGTGCCATCAGTGATACAAAAGGGTGGACAGATACGCAGTATTTT.

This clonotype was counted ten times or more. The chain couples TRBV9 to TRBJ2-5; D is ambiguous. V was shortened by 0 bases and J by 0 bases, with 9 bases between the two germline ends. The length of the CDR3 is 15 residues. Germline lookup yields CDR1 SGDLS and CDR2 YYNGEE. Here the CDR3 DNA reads TGTGCCAGCAGCGTAGCATCGGCCTACCAAGAGACCCAGTACTTC. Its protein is CASSVASAYQETQYF.

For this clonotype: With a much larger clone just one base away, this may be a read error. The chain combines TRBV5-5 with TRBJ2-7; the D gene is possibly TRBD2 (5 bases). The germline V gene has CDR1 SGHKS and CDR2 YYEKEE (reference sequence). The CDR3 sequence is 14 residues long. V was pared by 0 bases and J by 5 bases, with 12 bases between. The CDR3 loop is CASSLVGRSHEQYF. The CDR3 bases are TGTGCCAGCAGCTTGGTGGGGAGATCCCACGAGCAGTACTTC.

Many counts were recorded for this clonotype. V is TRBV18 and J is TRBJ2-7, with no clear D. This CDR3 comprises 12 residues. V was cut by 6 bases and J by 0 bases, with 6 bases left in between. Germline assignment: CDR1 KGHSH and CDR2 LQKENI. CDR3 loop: CASSESSYEQYF. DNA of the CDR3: TGTGCCAGCTCCGAGAGCTCCTACGAGCAGTACTTC.

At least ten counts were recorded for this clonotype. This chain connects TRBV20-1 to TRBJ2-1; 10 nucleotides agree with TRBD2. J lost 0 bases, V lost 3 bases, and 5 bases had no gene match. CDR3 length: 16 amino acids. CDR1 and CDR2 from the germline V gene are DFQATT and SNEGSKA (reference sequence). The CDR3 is CSASLLAGSSYNEQFF. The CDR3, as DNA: TGCAGTGCTAGCTTACTAGCGGGGAGCTCCTACAATGAGCAGTTCTTC.

This chain's CDR3 is CAISPGQANYEQYV. In nucleotides, the CDR3 is TGTGCCATCAGTCCGGGACAGGCTAACTACGAGCAGTACGTC. The chain is built from TRBV10-3 and TRBJ2-7; 8 bases are a match to TRBD1. Germline CDR1 is ENHRY and CDR2 is SYGVKD. The V gene end was trimmed by 5 bases and the J gene end by 3 bases; junction bases not matched to a gene: 6. The CDR3 spans 14 residues.

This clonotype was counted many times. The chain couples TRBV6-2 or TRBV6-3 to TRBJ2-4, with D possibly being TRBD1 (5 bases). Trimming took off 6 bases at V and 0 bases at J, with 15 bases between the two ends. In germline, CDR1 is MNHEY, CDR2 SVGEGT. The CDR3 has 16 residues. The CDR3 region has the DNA TGTGCCAGCAGGCCTCGACAGCACCTAGCCAAAAACATTCAGTACTTC. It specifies CASRPRQHLAKNIQYF.

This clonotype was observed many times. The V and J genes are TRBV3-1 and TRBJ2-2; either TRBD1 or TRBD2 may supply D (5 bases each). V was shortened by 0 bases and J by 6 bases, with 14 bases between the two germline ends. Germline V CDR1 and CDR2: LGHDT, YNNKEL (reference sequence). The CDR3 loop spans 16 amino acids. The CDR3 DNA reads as TGTGCCAGCAGCCAAGAGGGGACGGTGCCCTCCGGGGAGCTGTTTTTT. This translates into CASSQEGTVPSGELFF. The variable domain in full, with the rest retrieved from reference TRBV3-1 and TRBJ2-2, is DTAVSQTPKYLVTQMGNDKSIKCEQNLGHDTMYWYKQDSKKFLKIMFSYNNKELIINETVPNRFSPKSPDKAHLNLHINSLELGDSAVYFCASSQEGTVPSGELFFGEGSRLTVL.

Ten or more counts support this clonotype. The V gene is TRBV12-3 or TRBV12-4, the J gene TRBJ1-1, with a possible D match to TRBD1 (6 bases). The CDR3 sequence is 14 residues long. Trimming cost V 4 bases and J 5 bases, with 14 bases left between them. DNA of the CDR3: TGTGCCAGCAGTTACCGGGACACAAATACTGAAGCTTTCTTT. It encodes CASSYRDTNTEAFF.